What follows is one T cell receptor beta chain and its context. The clone's antigen remains unknown. Within one base of it there is no much larger clone, and no base qualities were kept. Via the germline V gene (reference sequence), CDR1 is SGHNT and CDR2 YYREEE. Deletion took 0 bases off V and 1 base off J, with a span of 19 bases between the germline ends. The CDR3 spans 18 residues, from the cysteine through the phenylalanine. The CDR3 DNA has 54 bases and is translated from base 1. Library method: the immunoSEQ multiplex PCR assay. TCR beta CDR3 sequencing was performed on DNA from the cultured, isolated CD4+ T cells. Per the source publication's procedure: Non-productive TCR sequences were removed and reads were trimmed to the CDR3 region, keeping CDR3s of at least 7 amino acids. The MANAFEST web app was used to identify antigen-specific clonotypes by comparing expansion in peptide wells with expansion in reference cultures. Positive clones required FDR<0.05 expansion versus reference and all other wells, odds ratio above 5, and frequency above 0.1% in two replicate wells. Cross-reactive clonotypes were defined as significantly expanded in SARS-CoV-2 spike wells and in at least one common cold coronavirus spike condition. Using the stringdist R package, CDR3 similarity was measured by Levenshtein distance, and unrooted trees were constructed with ape in R 3.6.1. The clones in this table, taken by TCRdb from immuneACCESS, are in-frame only. Not every clone is retained; where verified, under half of the shortfall comes from an unresolved V gene, and the cause of the rest is unknown. That table furnishes V, J and clone size, whereas the DNA furnished D and trimming. The table for this sample lists roughly 63,000 clones; just under 80% of them were counted only once. Just under 2% of the sample is taken by the ten largest.

These data belong to a study of vaccination effects on CD4 cells after COVID-19 (dated 2022 in TCRdb). The study in broad terms: Post-vaccine samples across the study were collected a median of 72 days after the second dose, with a range of 14 to 241. SARS-CoV-2 spike-specific CD4+ TCR repertoires were compared before and after mRNA vaccination in COVID-19 convalescent patients and in infection-naive vaccine recipients. Altogether, around ten COVID-19 convalescent patients and a handful of SARS-CoV-2-naive healthy vaccine recipients made up the full study. In the study, cultures from other donors were sequenced using the Oncomine TCR Beta short-read assay on an Illumina iSeq 100. General study outcomes and caveats: Limitations of the study were the small number of convalescent patients and the absence of early post-infection timepoints. Among healthy vaccine recipients, nearly all vaccine-induced clones were SARS-CoV-2 mono-reactive, and just 1 of 255 was cross-reactive with common cold coronaviruses. At late post-vaccination timepoints, both infection-induced and vaccine-induced clones showed marked clonal contraction, consistent with waning T cell responses.

To identify antigen-specific CD4+ T cell clonotypes by their expansion, the ViraFEST assay first stimulated PBMC with viral peptide pools and then applied TCR sequencing. After around eleven days of culture, CD4+ T cells were isolated with the EasySep CD4+ T cell isolation kit. Each participant got two doses of an mRNA SARS-CoV-2 vaccine, either BNT162b2 or mRNA-1273. Negative nucleocapsid antibody results before and after vaccination confirmed that the healthy vaccine recipients had no prior SARS-CoV-2 infection. Two million PBMC per well were cultured in IMDM with roughly 5% human AB serum, 10 IU/ml IL-2 and gentamicin, plus 10 ug/ml peptides. On days 3 and 7, half of the culture medium was replaced with fresh IL-2-containing medium. Unless otherwise noted, each peptide stimulation condition was cultured in triplicate wells. Using Ficoll-Paque Plus gradient centrifugation, PBMC were separated from whole blood and then either used fresh or cryopreserved at -140C. The spike proteins of SARS-CoV-2 and of the common cold coronaviruses HCoV-NL63, HCoV-OC43 and HCoV-229E were spanned by overlapping peptide pools. The QIAamp micro DNA kit was used to extract genomic DNA from the cultured CD4+ T cells.

The sequence is built from TRBV5-4 and TRBJ1-2; a tentative D match to TRBD1 spans 5 bases. This clonotype was sampled from a human donor who received a COVID-19 vaccine. The sample consisted of CD4+ T cells from PBMCs cultured with HCoV-OC43 spike peptides, taken after COVID-19 vaccination. According to the study, the label for this sample's cell subset or site signals: HCoV-OC43 spike overlapping peptide pool stimulation. The DNA reads TGTGCCAGCAGCTTGGATGGAGGGGTGGTAGTCGGTAACTATGGCTACACCTTC. Translation gives CASSLDGGVVVGNYGYTF.